The clone carrying this TCR beta chain showed up just once. Antigen: not known. Then a second PCR, running about 6 to 11 cycles, was carried out with a sample-barcoded 5' primer and a J-beta primer mix. MiXCR, applied by TCRdb to the 5' RACE reads, yields one record per CDR3 protein. The sample records about 640,000 distinct CDR3 sequences, approximately 50% being singletons. With V trimmed by 1 base and J by 5 bases, 7 bases remained unmatched. This CDR3 is built from 16 residues. The germline V gene has CDR1 MGHRA and CDR2 YSYEKL. This specimen belongs to a study of blood T cells in healthy people across ages. Findings of the study overall: The CMV status of each donor remained undetermined, and this could have confounded shifts in expanded clonotypes.

The receptor's source is a man in his sixties in good health. V and J are TRBV4-1 and TRBJ2-5; TRBD2 matches at 10 bases. The sample comprised blood. The CDR3 is CASSQAPAGGLETQYF. DNA of the CDR3: TGCGCCAGCAGCCAAGCCCCAGCGGGGGGGTTGGAGACCCAGTACTTC.